The rows below give T cell receptor beta chains drawn from one sample of a study of T cells in Graves' hyperthyroidism and ophthalmopathy. Each CDR3 protein is one row after TCRdb ran MiXCR on the multiplex PCR reads. The top ten hold 15% to 20% of the sample, which has 500,000 or so distinct CDR3 sequences, approximately 17% seen once. Input material: blood. The receptors derive from a woman aged 18-29 years with Graves' ophthalmopathy. Each CDR3 is given with its conserved first and last residue. Each record gives: V gene, J gene, CDR3 protein.

V: TRBV11-2; J: TRBJ2-3; CDR3: CASSLRLAGGSTDTQYF
V: TRBV20-1; J: TRBJ2-7; CDR3: CSARGWRMLAGGYEQYF
V: TRBV11-1; J: TRBJ2-2; CDR3: CASSSPGTSGRPGELFF
V: TRBV11-2; J: TRBJ2-7; CDR3: CASSIGQGAYEQYF
V: TRBV4-1; J: TRBJ2-5; CDR3: CASRPGTSETQYF
V: TRBV6-2/TRBV6-3; J: TRBJ1-1; CDR3: CASSYSTESGNTEAFF
V: TRBV12-3/TRBV12-4; J: TRBJ1-3; CDR3: CASSWKGGAGNTIYF
V: TRBV6-1; J: TRBJ2-7; CDR3: CASSELGGSSYEQYF
V: TRBV10-3; J: TRBJ2-6; CDR3: CAIQGASGANVLTF
V: TRBV6-1; J: TRBJ1-1; CDR3: CASSKTGTNTEAFF
V: TRBV30; J: TRBJ2-7; CDR3: CAWSAGPIGQYF
V: TRBV20-1; J: TRBJ1-2; CDR3: CSASPRSLYGYTF
V: TRBV3-1; J: TRBJ2-6; CDR3: CASSQDGYGGANVLTF
V: TRBV11-2; J: TRBJ2-5; CDR3: CASRTIEALGETQYF
V: TRBV30; J: TRBJ1-4; CDR3: CAWDRGTVNEKLFF
V: TRBV5-8; J: TRBJ2-7; CDR3: CASSTGTDTYEQYF
V: TRBV6-1; J: TRBJ2-7; CDR3: CASRPRDRGRWEQYF
V: TRBV5-1; J: TRBJ1-2; CDR3: CASSRLGGNDGYTF
V: TRBV28; J: TRBJ1-1; CDR3: CASSLWKGLRGEDTEAFF
V: TRBV7-9; J: TRBJ2-7; CDR3: CASSRTGTGSYEQYF
V: TRBV7-8; J: TRBJ1-2; CDR3: CATSGQGGNYGYTF
V: TRBV2; J: TRBJ2-1; CDR3: CASRPGGRGSYNEQFF
V: TRBV10-3; J: TRBJ1-2; CDR3: CAIRPQGDYGYTF
V: TRBV4-1; J: TRBJ2-1; CDR3: CASSQDSTRPYNEQFF
V: TRBV5-4; J: TRBJ2-5; CDR3: CASRGVAGETQYF
V: TRBV6-1; J: TRBJ2-1; CDR3: CASSEEGRNKQFF
V: TRBV4-2; J: TRBJ2-7; CDR3: CASSHLSAGEIYEQYF
V: TRBV6-1; J: TRBJ2-1; CDR3: CASSTEGGRGVRNEQFF
V: TRBV2; J: TRBJ2-3; CDR3: CASSEAGTGTDTQYF
V: TRBV12-3/TRBV12-4; J: TRBJ2-7; CDR3: CASSPAAPRREQYF
V: TRBV6-1; J: TRBJ2-3; CDR3: CASSKGVGTDTQYF
V: TRBV24-1; J: TRBJ2-5; CDR3: CATSDIDGETQYF
V: TRBV7-9; J: TRBJ1-5; CDR3: CASSLAELNQPQHF
V: TRBV5-1; J: TRBJ2-3; CDR3: CASKGGRVSDTQYF
V: TRBV29-1; J: TRBJ1-5; CDR3: CSVGGARSNQPQHF
V: TRBV18; J: TRBJ2-3; CDR3: CASSPNGYTDTQYF
V: TRBV7-9; J: TRBJ2-1; CDR3: CASNVGLPQYNEQFF
V: TRBV7-2; J: TRBJ1-5; CDR3: CASSLQGAPGQPQHF
V: TRBV20-1; J: TRBJ1-1; CDR3: CSGGRPNTEAFF
V: TRBV7-9; J: TRBJ2-5; CDR3: CASSLRQEQETQYF
V: TRBV6-2/TRBV6-3; J: TRBJ2-7; CDR3: CASTDSTYEQYF
V: TRBV20-1; J: TRBJ2-1; CDR3: CSARELERVRSYNEQFF
V: TRBV5-4; J: TRBJ2-7; CDR3: CASSTRDSYEQYF
V: TRBV10-2; J: TRBJ2-7; CDR3: CASSESVSLAGGPYEQYF
V: TRBV20-1; J: TRBJ1-1; CDR3: CSARVQRNTEAFF
V: TRBV7-8; J: TRBJ1-1; CDR3: CASSRGWYTEAFF
V: TRBV7-9; J: TRBJ2-3; CDR3: CASSLTGAITDTQYF
V: TRBV5-4; J: TRBJ2-1; CDR3: CASSITGKGEQFF
V: TRBV27; J: TRBJ2-7; CDR3: CASSRGTSGARYEQYF
V: TRBV27; J: TRBJ2-1; CDR3: CASSLLGYEQFF
V: TRBV12-3/TRBV12-4; J: TRBJ1-5; CDR3: CASSSPDREDNQPQHF